A single T cell receptor (beta chain) is shown here with its context. V dropped 4 bases and J dropped 0; count of bases not matched to a gene: 4. The CDR3 contains 14 residues. CDR1 and CDR2 from the germline V gene are SGHDT and YYEEEE. Clones were read by immunoSEQ multiplex PCR, and TCRdb kept only the in-frame ones, dropping some. The sample includes 84,000 or so clones, less than 95% seen only once; the top ten take 2.5%. The data were obtained in a study of T cell changes during pregnancy in multiple sclerosis. Source: peripheral blood, taken in the third trimester of pregnancy. The clonotype comes from a female donor with multiple sclerosis, enrolled in a pregnancy study. The chain employs TRBV5-6 and TRBJ2-7, with 7 nucleotides matching TRBD2. CDR3: CASSPGTNSYEQYF. The CDR3 DNA follows: TGTGCCAGCAGCCCGGGGACTAACTCCTACGAGCAGTACTTC.